This TCR beta chain was captured in a study of CD8 T cells in Susac syndrome. RNA in amounts of roughly 0.5 to 1 ug was reverse transcribed with random hexamers. A single record per CDR3 protein comes from TCRdb applying MiXCR to the immunoSEQ multiplex PCR reads. The sample records 65,000 to 85,000 distinct CDR3 sequences, 80% to 95% being singletons. The CDR3 spans 13 residues. Trimming stripped 0 bases from V and 8 bases from J, with 8 bases between. Germline assignment: CDR1 SGHDN and CDR2 FVKESK. Sequencing of TCR beta was performed on blood CD8+ T cells and on blood CD4+ T cells. Negative isolation was applied to CD8+ and CD4+ T cells, and FACS enrichment was applied to TEMRA cells.

This sequence originates from a human donor with Susac syndrome. Sequenced material: CD8+ T cells from PBMCs. The V call is TRBV14, the J call TRBJ2-1; D is tentatively TRBD1 or TRBD2 (5 bases each). CDR3 amino acids: CASSQELGDEQFF. CDR3 bases: TGTGCCAGCAGCCAAGAGCTGGGGGATGAGCAGTTCTTC.